The present entry profiles one TCR beta chain with its context. Antigen: not known. The sample originates from a study of T cell responses to AZD1222 COVID-19 vaccine. Study-wide results and limits: Spike-specific TCR breadth and depth were elevated following two AZD1222 doses. Across the whole spike, CD4 TCRs peaked at regions 160-218 and 743-854.

CDR1 and CDR2 (germline): LGHDT, YNNKEL (reference sequence). The V segment lost 1 base and the J segment 6 bases; nucleotides outside the gene matches: 6. The CDR3 runs to 14 residues. Profiled with immunoSEQ multiplex PCR; TCRdb holds only in-frame clones, not every one. This table has around 190,000 clones, 70% to 90% appearing once. The TCR comes from an adult in good health. The chain joins TRBV3-1 (or the pseudogene TRBV3-2) to TRBJ2-7; 7 nucleotides align to TRBD2. The source material was peripheral blood, sampled on day 0 of AZD1222 vaccination. CDR3 region: CASSQVAGVSEQYF. The CDR3, as DNA: TGTGCCAGCAGCCAAGTCGCGGGGGTTTCCGAGCAGTACTTC.